A single T cell receptor (beta chain) is shown here with its context. Followed over time, Seattle patients had been enrolled while infection was active. Sequencing was performed with immunoSEQ multiplex PCR; in TCRdb, only in-frame clones are kept and a portion is missing. The sample has roughly 50,000 clones, 85% to 90% seen once; the top ten hold about 3%. This entry is derived from a study of blood T cell repertoires in COVID-19. Overall study context: Samples representing acute and convalescent COVID-19 were sourced from the United States, Italy and Spain. From T cells, B-cell-depleted T cells, or PBMCs came the material, which was cDNA or gDNA.

Germline CDR1 and CDR2: SNHLY and FYNNEI. This CDR3 is built from 15 residues. V gave up 6 bases and J gave up 8 bases, with 17 bases separating them. The sample was peripheral blood. This chain links TRBV2 with TRBJ1-6; D is undetermined. The TCR originated in a woman older than 75 with COVID-19, enrolled during active disease. The DNA for the CDR3 is TGTGCCAGCAGACCCCGTTTGGCGGGAGATTCACCCCTCCACTTT. Translation: CASRPRLAGDSPLHF.